This is a list of T cell receptor beta chains from one sample in a study of blood T cell repertoires in COVID-19. The protocol was immunoSEQ multiplex PCR, while the TCRdb copy is restricted to in-frame clones and leaves out a portion. Of hundreds of thousands of clones in the sample, roughly 91% were seen once. The sequenced sample was peripheral blood. The receptors derive from a woman in her 50s with COVID-19, enrolled during active disease. CDR3s include the opening cysteine and the closing phenylalanine or tryptophan. The D gene is left open where the match is weak. Clone size is not always given. Where it is, it says once, few, many or a class for expanded clones.

D gene	clone size	V gene	J gene	CDR3 protein	CDR3 DNA
NA	NA	TRBV19	TRBJ2-3	CASTLSRNSDTQYF	TGTGCCAGTACCCTGTCCAGAAATTCGGATACGCAGTATTTT
TRBD1	few	TRBV19	TRBJ1-1	CASSRDRGKTEAFF	TGTGCCAGTTCCAGGGACAGGGGGAAGACTGAAGCTTTCTTT
NA	NA	TRBV11-2	TRBJ2-7	CASSPAAGGYEQYF	TGTGCCAGCAGCCCTGCTGCCGGAGGCTACGAGCAGTACTTC
NA	NA	TRBV29-1	TRBJ1-1	CSVAEGRINTEAFF	TGCAGCGTTGCGGAGGGACGGATCAACACTGAAGCTTTCTTT
NA	once	TRBV6-5	TRBJ2-2	CASRTSAGELFF	TGTGCCAGCAGAACGAGTGCCGGGGAGCTGTTTTTT
NA	NA	TRBV30	TRBJ1-5	CAWSVRRSNSNQPQHF	TGTGCCTGGAGTGTACGGCGGTCAAATAGCAATCAGCCCCAGCATTTT
NA	NA	TRBV27	TRBJ1-2	CASSPPAGANYGYTF	TGTGCCAGCAGTCCCCCCGCAGGGGCTAACTATGGCTACACCTTC
TRBD1	once	TRBV5-1	TRBJ1-2	CASSSDRGNYGYTF	TGCGCCAGCAGCTCGGACAGGGGGAACTATGGCTACACCTTC
NA	NA	TRBV11-2	TRBJ1-4	CASSLAYATNEKLFF	TGTGCCAGCAGCTTAGCCTACGCAACTAATGAAAAACTGTTTTTT
NA	NA	TRBV9	TRBJ2-2	CASSVTAGVNTGELFF	TGTGCCAGCAGCGTGACGGCAGGGGTGAACACCGGGGAGCTGTTTTTT
NA	NA	TRBV21-1	TRBJ1-1	CASSSGTLAEAFF	TGTGCCAGCAGCTCCGGGACATTGGCTGAAGCTTTCTTT
TRBD1	once	TRBV5-1	TRBJ1-2	CASSLLGDRVGYTF	TGCGCCAGCAGCTTGTTAGGGGACAGGGTCGGCTACACCTTC
TRBD2	NA	TRBV7-9	TRBJ2-1	CASSQLAGLLHNEQFF	TGTGCCAGCAGCCAATTAGCGGGCCTATTACACAATGAGCAGTTCTTC
NA	few	TRBV30	TRBJ2-7	CAWGEPYEQYF	TGTGCCTGGGGGGAGCCCTACGAGCAGTACTTC
NA	NA	TRBV11-2	TRBJ2-3	CASSLEGPDTQYF	TGTGCCAGCAGCTTAGAGGGGCCAGATACGCAGTATTTT
NA	NA	TRBV5-8	TRBJ2-3	CASSLSGAGRSDTQYF	TGTGCCAGCAGCTTGAGTGGGGCAGGAAGGTCAGATACGCAGTATTTT
NA	NA	TRBV29-1	TRBJ2-7	CSVEGDIGYEQYF	TGCAGCGTTGAAGGGGACATAGGCTACGAGCAGTACTTC
TRBD1	NA	TRBV7-8	TRBJ1-5	CASSSRTGNQPQHF	TGTGCCAGCAGCTCCCGGACAGGGAATCAGCCCCAGCATTTT
NA	NA	TRBV29-1	TRBJ2-2	CSVRTERNTGELFF	TGCAGCGTTCGGACAGAGAGGAACACCGGGGAGCTGTTTTTT
NA	NA	TRBV12-3/TRBV12-4	TRBJ1-1	CASILHRGTEAFF	TGTGCCAGCATCCTCCATCGGGGCACTGAAGCTTTCTTT
NA	once	TRBV19	TRBJ1-2	CASSFRQALANYGYTF	TGTGCCAGTAGTTTTCGACAAGCCCTCGCTAACTATGGCTACACCTTC
NA	NA	TRBV11-2	TRBJ2-1	CASSELTGVRNEQFF	TGTGCCAGCAGCGAATTAACGGGGGTTAGGAATGAGCAGTTCTTC
NA	NA	TRBV7-9	TRBJ1-1	CASSDLMGRGTEAFF	TGTGCCAGCAGTGATCTGATGGGCCGGGGGACTGAAGCTTTCTTT
TRBD2	NA	TRBV30	TRBJ2-2	CAWSSKLAGGHGELFF	TGTGCCTGGAGTTCAAAGTTGGCGGGGGGGCACGGGGAGCTGTTTTTT